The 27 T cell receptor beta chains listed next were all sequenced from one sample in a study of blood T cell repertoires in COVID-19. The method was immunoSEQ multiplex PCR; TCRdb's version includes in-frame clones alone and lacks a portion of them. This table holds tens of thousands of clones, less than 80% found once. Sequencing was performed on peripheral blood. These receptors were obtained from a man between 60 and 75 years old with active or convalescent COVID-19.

This CDR3 reads CASSFTGNQPQHF. The DNA of the CDR3 is TGTGCCAGCAGCTTCACAGGGAATCAGCCCCAGCATTTT. The rearrangement joins TRBV7-9 to TRBJ1-5, with D tentatively TRBD1 (6 bases). The CDR3 runs 13 residues. Trimming took off 3 bases at V and 4 bases at J, with 7 bases between the two ends. The germline CDR1 and CDR2 sequences are SEHNR and FQNEAQ (reference sequence).

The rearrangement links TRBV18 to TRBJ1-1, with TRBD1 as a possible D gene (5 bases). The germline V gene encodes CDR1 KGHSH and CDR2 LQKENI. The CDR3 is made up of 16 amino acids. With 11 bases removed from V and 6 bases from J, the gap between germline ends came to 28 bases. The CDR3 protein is CALGALRQGGNAEAFF. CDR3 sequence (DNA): TGTGCCCTAGGAGCCCTTCGGCAGGGAGGTAACGCTGAAGCTTTCTTT.

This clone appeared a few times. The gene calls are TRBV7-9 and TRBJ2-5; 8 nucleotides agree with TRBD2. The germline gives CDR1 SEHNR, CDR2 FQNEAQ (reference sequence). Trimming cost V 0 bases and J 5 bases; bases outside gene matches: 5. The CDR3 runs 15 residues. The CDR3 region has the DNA TGTGCCAGCAGCTTAGCTAGCGGGGCGGTGGAGACCCAGTACTTC. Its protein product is CASSLASGAVETQYF.

CDR3 loop: CSVIYQGGEAFF. In nucleotides, the CDR3 is TGCAGCGTAATTTACCAGGGTGGTGAAGCTTTCTTT. The chain couples TRBV29-1 to TRBJ1-1; D is possibly TRBD1 (5 bases). In germline, CDR1 is SQVTM, CDR2 ANQGSEA. V was shortened by 6 bases and J by 7 bases, with 15 bases between the two germline ends. This CDR3 spans 12 amino acids.

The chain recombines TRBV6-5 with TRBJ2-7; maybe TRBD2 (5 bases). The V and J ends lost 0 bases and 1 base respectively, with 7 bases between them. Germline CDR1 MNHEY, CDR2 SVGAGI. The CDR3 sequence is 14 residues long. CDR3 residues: CASSYSPGSYEQYF. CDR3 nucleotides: TGTGCCAGCAGTTACTCGCCGGGATCCTACGAGCAGTACTTC.

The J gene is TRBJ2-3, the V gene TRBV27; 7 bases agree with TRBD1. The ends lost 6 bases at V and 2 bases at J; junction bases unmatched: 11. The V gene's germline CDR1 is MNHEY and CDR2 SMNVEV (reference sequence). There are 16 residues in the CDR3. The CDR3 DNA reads TGTGCCAGCAGAAAACGCCGGGACAGCCTCACAGATACGCAGTATTTT. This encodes CASRKRRDSLTDTQYF.

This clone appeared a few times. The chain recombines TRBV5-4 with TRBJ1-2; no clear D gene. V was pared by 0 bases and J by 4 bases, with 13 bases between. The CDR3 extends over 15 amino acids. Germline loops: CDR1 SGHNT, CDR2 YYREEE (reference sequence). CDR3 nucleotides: TGTGCCAGCAGCTTGGGTTCACCAGACTCCTATGGCTACACCTTC. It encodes CASSLGSPDSYGYTF.

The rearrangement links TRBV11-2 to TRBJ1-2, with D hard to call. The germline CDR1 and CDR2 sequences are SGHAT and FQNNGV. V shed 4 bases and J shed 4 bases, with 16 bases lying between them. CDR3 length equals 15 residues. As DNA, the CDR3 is TGTGCCAGCAGCTCAACCCCACGGGGTTCCTATGGCTACACCTTC. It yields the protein CASSSTPRGSYGYTF.

CDR3 region: CASSFGENQPQHF. CDR3 in DNA: TGCGCCAGCAGCTTCGGAGAGAATCAGCCCCAGCATTTT. The chain combines TRBV5-1 with TRBJ1-5; D unclear. The germline V and J ends were trimmed by 2 bases and 4 bases, with 7 bases remaining between them. The CDR3 totals 13 residues. The germline V gene has CDR1 SGHRS and CDR2 YFSETQ.

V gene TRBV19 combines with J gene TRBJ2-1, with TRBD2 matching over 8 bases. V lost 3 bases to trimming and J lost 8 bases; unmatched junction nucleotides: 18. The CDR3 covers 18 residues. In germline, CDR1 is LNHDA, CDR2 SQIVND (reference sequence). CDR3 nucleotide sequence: TGTGCCAGTAGTATCGCCCCGTGGGCGGGGGGAGAATGGGATGAGCAGTTCTTC. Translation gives CASSIAPWAGGEWDEQFF.

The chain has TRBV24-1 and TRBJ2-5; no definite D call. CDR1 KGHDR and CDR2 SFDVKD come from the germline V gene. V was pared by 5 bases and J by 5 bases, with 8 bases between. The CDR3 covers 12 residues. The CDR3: CATSGPHETQYF. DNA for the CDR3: TGTGCCACCAGTGGGCCCCACGAGACCCAGTACTTC.

CDR3 protein: CASSSPGQGAYGANVLTF. As DNA, the CDR3 is TGTGCCAGCAGTTCCCCGGGACAGGGTGCATACGGGGCCAACGTCCTGACTTTC. This chain joins TRBV27 and TRBJ2-6; TRBD1 matches 9 bases. The CDR3 spans 18 residues. The V gene's germline CDR1 is MNHEY and CDR2 SMNVEV (reference sequence). The J segment lost 4 bases and the V segment lost 4 bases, leaving 11 bases of the junction unmatched.

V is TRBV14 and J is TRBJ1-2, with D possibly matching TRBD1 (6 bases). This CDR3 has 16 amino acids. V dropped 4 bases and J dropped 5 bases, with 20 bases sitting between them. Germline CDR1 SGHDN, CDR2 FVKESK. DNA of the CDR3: TGTGCCAGCAGCCCAACGCTTCCAAGACAGGCTTATGGCTACACCTTC. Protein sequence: CASSPTLPRQAYGYTF. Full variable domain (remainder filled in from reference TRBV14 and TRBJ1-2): EAGVTQFPSHSVIEKGQTVTLRCDPISGHDNLYWYRRVMGKEIKFLLHFVKESKQDESGMPNNRFLAERTGGTYSTLKVQPAELEDSGVYFCASSPTLPRQAYGYTFGSGTRLTVV.

The CDR3 sequence is CASSYWGSSYEQYF. CDR3 nucleotides: TGTGCCAGCAGTTACTGGGGCAGCTCCTACGAGCAGTACTTC. This sequence joins TRBV6-5 and TRBJ2-7, with D possibly TRBD1 on 5 matching bases. Deletions cut 1 base from V and 0 bases from J, with 7 bases between. The CDR3 covers 14 residues. Germline values: CDR1 MNHEY, CDR2 SVGAGI.

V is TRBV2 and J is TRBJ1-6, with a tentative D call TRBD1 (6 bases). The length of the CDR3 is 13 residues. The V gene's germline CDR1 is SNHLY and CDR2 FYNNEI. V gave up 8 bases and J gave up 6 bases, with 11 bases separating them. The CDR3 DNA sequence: TGTGCCAGCCGGACAGAGAGTAATTCACCCCTCCACTTT. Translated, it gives CASRTESNSPLHF.

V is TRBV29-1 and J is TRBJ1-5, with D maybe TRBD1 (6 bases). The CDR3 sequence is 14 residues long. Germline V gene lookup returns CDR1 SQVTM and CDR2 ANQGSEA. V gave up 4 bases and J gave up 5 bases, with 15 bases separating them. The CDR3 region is CSVALTGFDQPQHF. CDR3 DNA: TGCAGCGTTGCCCTGACAGGATTTGATCAGCCCCAGCATTTT.

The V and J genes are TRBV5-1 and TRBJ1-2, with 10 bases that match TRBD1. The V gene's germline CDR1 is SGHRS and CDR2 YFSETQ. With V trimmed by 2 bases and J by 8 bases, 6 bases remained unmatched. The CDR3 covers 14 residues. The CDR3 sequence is CASSFTGTGDGYTF. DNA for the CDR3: TGCGCCAGCAGCTTTACCGGGACAGGGGACGGCTACACCTTC.

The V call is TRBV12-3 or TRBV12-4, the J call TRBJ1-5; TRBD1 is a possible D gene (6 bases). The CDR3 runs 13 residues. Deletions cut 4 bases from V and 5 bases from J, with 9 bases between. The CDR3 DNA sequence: TGTGCCAGCAGTTCCAACAGGGATCAGCCCCAGCATTTT. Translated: CASSSNRDQPQHF.

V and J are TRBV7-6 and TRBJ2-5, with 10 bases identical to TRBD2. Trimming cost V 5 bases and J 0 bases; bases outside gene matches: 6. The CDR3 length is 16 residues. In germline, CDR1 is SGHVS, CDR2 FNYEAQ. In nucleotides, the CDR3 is TGTGCCAGCAGCCCGACGGGACTAGCGAACCAAGAGACCCAGTACTTC. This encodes CASSPTGLANQETQYF.

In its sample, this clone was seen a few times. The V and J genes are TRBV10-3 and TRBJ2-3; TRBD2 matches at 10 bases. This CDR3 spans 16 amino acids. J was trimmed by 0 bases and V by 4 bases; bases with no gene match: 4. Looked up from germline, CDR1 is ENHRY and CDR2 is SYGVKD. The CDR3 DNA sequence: TGTGCCATCAGTGGAACAGCGGGGGGGAGCACAGATACGCAGTATTTT. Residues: CAISGTAGGSTDTQYF.

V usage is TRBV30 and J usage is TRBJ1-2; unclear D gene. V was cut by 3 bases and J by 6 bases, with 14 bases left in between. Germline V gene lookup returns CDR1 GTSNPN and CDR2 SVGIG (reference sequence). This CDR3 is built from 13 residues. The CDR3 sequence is CAWRSPGFHGYTF. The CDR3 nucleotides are TGTGCCTGGAGGTCGCCCGGGTTCCATGGCTACACCTTC.

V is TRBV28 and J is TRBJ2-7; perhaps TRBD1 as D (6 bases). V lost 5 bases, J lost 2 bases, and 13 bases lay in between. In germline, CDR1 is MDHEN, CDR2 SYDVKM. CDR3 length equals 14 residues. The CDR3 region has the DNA TGTGCCAGCAGTGTCCGACAGGAGCCCTACGAGCAGTACTTC. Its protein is CASSVRQEPYEQYF.

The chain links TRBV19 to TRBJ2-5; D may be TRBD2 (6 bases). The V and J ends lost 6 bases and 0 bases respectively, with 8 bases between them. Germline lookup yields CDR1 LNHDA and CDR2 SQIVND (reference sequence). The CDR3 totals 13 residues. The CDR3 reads CASRGDYQETQYF. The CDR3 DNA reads TGTGCCAGTAGGGGGGACTACCAAGAGACCCAGTACTTC.

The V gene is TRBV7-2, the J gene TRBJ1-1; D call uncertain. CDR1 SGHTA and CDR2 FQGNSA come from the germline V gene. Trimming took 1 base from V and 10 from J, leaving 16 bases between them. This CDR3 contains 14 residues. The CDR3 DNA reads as TGTGCCAGCAGCTTAGGAGTCGGTCCCGGCGGAGCTTTCTTT. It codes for CASSLGVGPGGAFF.

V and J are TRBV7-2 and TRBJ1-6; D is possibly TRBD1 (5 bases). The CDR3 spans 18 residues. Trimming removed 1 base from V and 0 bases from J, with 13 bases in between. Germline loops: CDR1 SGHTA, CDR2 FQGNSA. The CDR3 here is CASSLVPGLSSYNSPLHF. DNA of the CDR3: TGTGCCAGCAGCTTAGTTCCAGGGTTAAGCTCCTATAATTCACCCCTCCACTTT.

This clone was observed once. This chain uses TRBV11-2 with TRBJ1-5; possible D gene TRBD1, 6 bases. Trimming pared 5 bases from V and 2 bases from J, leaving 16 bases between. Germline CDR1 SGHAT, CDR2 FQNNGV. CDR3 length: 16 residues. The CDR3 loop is CASSLGTGSGNQPQHF. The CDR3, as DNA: TGTGCCAGCAGCCTAGGTACAGGGAGCGGCAATCAGCCCCAGCATTTT.

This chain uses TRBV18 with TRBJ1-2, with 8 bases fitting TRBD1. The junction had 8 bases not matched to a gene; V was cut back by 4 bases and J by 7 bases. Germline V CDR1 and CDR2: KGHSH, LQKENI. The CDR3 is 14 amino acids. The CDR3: CASSLDRGSAGYTF. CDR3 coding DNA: TGTGCCAGCTCACTAGACAGGGGCAGCGCTGGCTACACCTTC.